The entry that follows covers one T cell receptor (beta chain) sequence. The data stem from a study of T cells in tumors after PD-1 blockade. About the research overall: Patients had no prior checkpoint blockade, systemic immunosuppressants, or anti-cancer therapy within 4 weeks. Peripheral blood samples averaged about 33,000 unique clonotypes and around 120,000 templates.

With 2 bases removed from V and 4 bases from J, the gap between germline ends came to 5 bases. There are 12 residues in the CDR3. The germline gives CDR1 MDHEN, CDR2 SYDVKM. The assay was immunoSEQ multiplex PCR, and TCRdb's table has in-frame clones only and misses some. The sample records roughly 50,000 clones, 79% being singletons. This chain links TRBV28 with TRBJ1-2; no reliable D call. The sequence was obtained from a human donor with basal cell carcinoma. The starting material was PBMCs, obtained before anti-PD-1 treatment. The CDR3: CASSLRGYGYTF. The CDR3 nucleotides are TGTGCCAGCAGTTTACGGGGCTATGGCTACACCTTC.